The T cell receptor beta chain under discussion was sequenced for a study of blood T cell repertoires in COVID-19. Using immunoSEQ multiplex PCR, the repertoire was profiled, and TCRdb retains in-frame clones only, with some absent. The data show around 200,000 clones, 80% to 90% seen once. The ends lost 5 bases at V and 1 base at J; junction bases unmatched: 17. This CDR3 is 18 amino acids long. Germline V CDR1 and CDR2: SGHTA, FQGNSA. This clone was detected once. This chain joins TRBV7-2 and TRBJ2-7; 7 positions match TRBD1. The sequence came from a human donor with active or convalescent COVID-19. The donor label of this sample is uncertain. Sequenced input: peripheral blood. In DNA, the CDR3 is TGTGCCAGCAGCCCCAGATCGACAGGGCTGGGAACTTCCTACGAGCAGTACTTC. It encodes CASSPRSTGLGTSYEQYF.